These T cell receptor beta chains were read from a single sample in a study of early T cells in non-severe SARS-CoV-2 infection. TCRdb used MiXCR to reprocess the 5' RACE reads, holding one entry per CDR3 protein. Of 120,000 or so distinct CDR3 sequences listed, roughly 12% are singletons. This material consisted of whole blood, taken at baseline. Receptors originate from an adult who was a healthcare worker with PCR-confirmed SARS-CoV-2 infection or an uninfected control (not recorded which). CDR3s include the opening cysteine and the closing phenylalanine or tryptophan. D genes are given only for firm matches. Not all rows give a size; the values are once, few, many and, for expanded clones, a class.

>TRBD1|TRBJ1-1|TRBV10-2|few
CASSDRLALGQGLAFF
TGCGCCAGCAGTGATAGGTTGGCATTGGGACAGGGGTTAGCTTTCTTT
>NA|TRBJ2-1|TRBV9|NA
CASSVGGGPYNEQFF
TGTGCCAGCAGCGTAGGTGGCGGACCTTACAATGAGCAGTTCTTC
>TRBD1|TRBJ2-2|TRBV3-1|once
CASSPPGQVGELFF
TGTGCCAGCAGCCCCCCGGGACAGGTCGGGGAGCTGTTTTTT
>TRBD1|TRBJ2-1|TRBV7-9|many
CASSYTGGASYNEQFF
TGTGCCAGCAGCTATACAGGGGGAGCTTCCTACAATGAGCAGTTCTTC
>NA|TRBJ2-3|TRBV6-1|many
CASSDLALGTDTQYF
TGTGCCAGCAGTGACCTAGCGCTTGGCACAGATACGCAGTATTTT
>NA|TRBJ2-7|TRBV5-6|many
CASSLGQSSYEQYF
TGTGCCAGCAGCTTGGGACAGAGCTCCTACGAGCAGTACTTC
>NA|TRBJ2-7|TRBV29-1|NA
CSVIRGSYEQYF
TGCAGCGTTATCCGTGGGTCCTACGAGCAGTACTTC
>NA|TRBJ2-1|TRBV7-9|NA
CASSLRDYNEQFF
TGTGCCAGCAGCTTGCGGGACTACAATGAGCAGTTCTTC
>NA|TRBJ1-6|TRBV12-3/TRBV12-4|NA
CASSLGGFNSPLHF
TGTGCCAGCAGTTTAGGGGGATTTAATTCACCCCTCCACTTT
>NA|TRBJ2-7|TRBV2|few
CASTLIEIYEQYF
TGTGCCAGCACCCTGATAGAGATATACGAGCAGTACTTC
>NA|TRBJ1-1|TRBV28|many
CASSLRAGGFTEAFF
TGTGCCAGCAGTTTACGGGCGGGGGGCTTCACTGAAGCTTTCTTT
>TRBD1|TRBJ2-1|TRBV5-1|NA
CASSLRSDRGILREQFF
TGCGCCAGCAGCCTCCGTTCGGACAGGGGGATTCTGAGGGAGCAGTTCTTC
>TRBD2|TRBJ2-1|TRBV11-2|NA
CASSLRLADSYNEQFF
TGTGCCAGCAGCTTGCGACTAGCGGACTCCTACAATGAGCAGTTCTTC
>NA|TRBJ1-1|TRBV5-1|NA
CASRQGSAGTEAFF
TGCGCCAGCAGGCAGGGGTCGGCAGGCACTGAAGCTTTCTTT
>TRBD2|TRBJ2-1|TRBV7-2|NA
CASSLVRLAGHNEQFF
TGTGCCAGCAGCTTAGTTCGCCTAGCGGGACACAATGAGCAGTTCTTC
>NA|TRBJ1-1|TRBV5-1|NA
CASSWAGPGDTEAFF
TGCGCCAGCAGCTGGGCGGGACCTGGCGACACTGAAGCTTTCTTT
>NA|TRBJ2-7|TRBV7-9|few
CASSLVRAFDEQYF
TGTGCCAGCAGCTTAGTCAGGGCTTTCGACGAGCAGTACTTC
>NA|TRBJ1-5|TRBV4-1|few
CASSQDPGGSYSNQPQHF
TGCGCCAGCAGCCAAGATCCCGGGGGGTCGTATAGCAATCAGCCCCAGCATTTT
>TRBD2|TRBJ2-5|TRBV11-3|few
CASSSGLAGSETQYF
TGTGCCAGCAGCTCCGGACTAGCGGGGTCTGAGACCCAGTACTTC
>TRBD1|TRBJ1-1|TRBV29-1|NA
CSVWNRGPTEAFF
TGCAGCGTGTGGAACAGGGGACCCACTGAAGCTTTCTTT